Presented here are 16 T cell receptor beta chains from one specimen sequenced in a study of blood T cells in healthy people across ages. With a J-beta primer mix and a sample-barcoded 5' primer, a second PCR ran about 7 to 11 cycles. TCRdb called the 5' RACE reads again in MiXCR, with one record for every CDR3 protein. Of 700,000 or so distinct CDR3 sequences listed, around 38% were seen once; the top ten hold roughly 30%. The sample comprised blood. The receptors derive from a man aged 80 or over in good health.

Note on this clonotype: The junction does not match germline at one end; this may be a read error. The chain combines TRBV27 with TRBJ2-1; D is tentatively TRBD1 or TRBD2 (5 bases each). The germline V gene has CDR1 MNHEY and CDR2 SMNVEV (reference sequence). The CDR3 covers 14 residues. DNA for the CDR3: TGTGCCTGCAGTTTGAGGGACGGGTCGGTTGAGCAGTTCTTC. Encoded protein: CACSLRDGSVEQFF.

This clonotype was counted between two and nine times. This chain joins TRBV5-1 and TRBJ1-2; the D gene is possibly TRBD1 (6 bases). The CDR3 has 13 residues. CDR1 is SGHRS and CDR2 is YFSETQ in the germline V gene. The germline V and J ends were trimmed by 4 bases and 6 bases, with 13 bases remaining between them. This CDR3 reads CASSVGAGDGYTF. The CDR3 region has the DNA TGCGCCAGCAGCGTGGGGGCTGGGGATGGCTACACCTTC.

V and J are TRBV18 and TRBJ2-5; D could derive from TRBD1 or TRBD2 (5 bases each). CDR1 is KGHSH, CDR2 LQKENI, per germline. CDR3 length equals 14 residues. V lost 6 bases, J lost 11 bases, and 22 bases lay in between. In DNA form, the CDR3 reads TGTGCCAGCTCCCCCGGGGCTAGACTCTATGAGCAGTACTTC. Protein: CASSPGARLYEQYF.

Worth noting for this clonotype: Its ends do not fully match the called genes, so a read error is possible. The chain uses TRBV6-5 and TRBJ1-5; 9 positions agree with TRBD1. CDR3 length equals 15 residues. Germline CDR1 and CDR2: MNHEY and SVGAGI. DNA for the CDR3: TGTGCCTGCAGCGAGACAGGGGGTAGCAATCAGCCCCAGCATTTT. As protein: CACSETGGSNQPQHF.

The chain recombines TRBV20-1 with TRBJ2-1, with D perhaps given as TRBD1 or TRBD2 (5 bases each). The J call may be incorrect, as the DNA end agrees better with TRBJ2-7. Germline CDR1 DFQATT, CDR2 SNEGSKA (reference sequence). This CDR3 region has 13 residues. The CDR3 nucleotides are TGCAGTGCTACCTCCGGGACCTACAATGAGCAGTACTTC. It encodes CSATSGTYNEQYF.

The table lists this clonotype with many counts. The chain uses TRBV4-3 and TRBJ2-7, with a tentative D call TRBD1 (6 bases). Germline CDR1 LGHNA, CDR2 YSLEER. With 0 bases removed from V and 2 bases from J, the gap between germline ends came to 14 bases. The CDR3 consists of 16 residues. CDR3 loop: CASSQDSTGLAYEQYF. The CDR3 DNA is TGCGCCAGCAGCCAAGATAGTACAGGGCTCGCCTACGAGCAGTACTTC.

The chain links TRBV12-3 or TRBV12-4 to TRBJ1-1; possibly TRBD1 for D (6 bases). V lost 1 base, J lost 5 bases, and 11 bases lay in between. This CDR3 is 14 amino acids long. The CDR3 is CASSLGRGWTEAFF. The CDR3 DNA follows: TGTGCCAGCAGTTTAGGCAGGGGTTGGACTGAAGCTTTCTTT.

This chain joins TRBV20-1 and TRBJ2-4; D possibly corresponds to TRBD1 (5 bases). The DNA end favors TRBJ2-7, so the J call may be wrong. From germline, CDR1 is DFQATT and CDR2 SNEGSKA (reference sequence). CDR3 length equals 12 residues. The CDR3 loop is CSSQGLVYEQYF. The CDR3 DNA follows: TGCAGTTCCCAGGGTTTGGTGTACGAGCAGTACTTC.

A few counts support this clonotype. V is TRBV5-1 and J is TRBJ2-2, with TRBD2 matching over 14 bases. CDR3 length: 19 residues. With 1 base clipped from V and 0 bases from J, the junction kept 5 bases outside the gene matches. Germline values: CDR1 SGHRS, CDR2 YFSETQ. The CDR3 sequence is CASSLRGTSGGPNTGELFF. The CDR3 nucleotides are TGCGCCAGCAGCTTGAGAGGGACTAGCGGGGGACCGAACACCGGGGAGCTGTTTTTT.

This sequence joins TRBV7-2 and TRBJ2-7, with D uncertain. CDR3 length: 11 residues. CDR1 and CDR2 (germline): SGHTA, FQGNSA. With 4 bases removed from V and 6 bases from J, the gap between germline ends came to 7 bases. CDR3 residues: CASSSLAEQYF. As DNA, the CDR3 is TGTGCCAGCAGCTCGCTGGCCGAGCAGTACTTC.

The table lists this clonotype with a few counts. V is TRBV25-1 and J is TRBJ2-7, with 9 bases identical to TRBD1. The CDR3 totals 16 residues. The ends lost 4 bases at V and 0 bases at J; junction bases unmatched: 7. Germline lookup yields CDR1 MGHDK and CDR2 SYGVNS. CDR3 residues: CASSANPGQGSYEQYF. The CDR3 DNA reads as TGTGCCAGCAGTGCCAATCCGGGACAGGGCTCCTACGAGCAGTACTTC.

The V call is TRBV28, the J call TRBJ1-5; a weak D match, TRBD1 (6 bases). The germline V gene encodes CDR1 MDHEN and CDR2 SYDVKM. The V gene lost 8 bases and the J gene lost 3 bases, with 14 bases spanning the gap. The CDR3 sequence is 14 residues long. The CDR3 sequence: CASVVGGFNQPQHF. CDR3 nucleotides: TGTGCCAGCGTGGTGGGGGGCTTCAATCAGCCCCAGCATTTT.

This clonotype has only one observation. V usage is TRBV11-2 and J usage is TRBJ2-7; perhaps TRBD1 as D (5 bases). This CDR3 spans 16 amino acids. CDR1 is SGHAT, CDR2 FQNNGV, per germline. Trimming removed 1 base at V and 1 base at J, with 14 bases between. The CDR3 DNA is TGTGCCAGCAGCTTAGGGGTAGGGGCTCGTTCCTACGAGCAGTACTTC. It translates to CASSLGVGARSYEQYF.

This clonotype was detected only a few times. The chain couples TRBV28 to TRBJ2-5; 12 nucleotides agree with TRBD2. The V and J ends lost 5 bases and 11 bases, in that order; junction bases with no gene match: 18. CDR1 is MDHEN, CDR2 SYDVKM, per germline. This CDR3 region has 17 residues. In nucleotides, the CDR3 is TGTGCCAGCAGTCTACCTCTAGCGGGGGGGAATAGCTTTGAGCAGTACTTC. Translating gives CASSLPLAGGNSFEQYF.

The rearrangement uses TRBV6-5 and TRBJ2-7; D is possibly TRBD2 (7 bases). The J call may be faulty, since TRBJ2-5 better matches the DNA end. There are 14 residues in the CDR3. Germline lookup yields CDR1 MNHEY and CDR2 SVGAGI. CDR3 nucleotide sequence: TGTGCCAGCAGGTCGGGGGGCTTGGGCGAGACCCAGTACTTC. Translation: CASRSGGLGETQYF.

This clonotype was counted many times. This chain connects TRBV29-1 to TRBJ2-1; TRBD1 aligns across 9 bases. The V and J ends lost 7 bases and 3 bases, in that order; junction bases with no gene match: 7. The CDR3 runs 14 residues. CDR1 SQVTM and CDR2 ANQGSEA come from the germline V gene. The CDR3 sequence is CSAGDRADYNEQFF. The CDR3 nucleotides are TGCAGCGCCGGGGACAGGGCTGACTACAATGAGCAGTTCTTC.